A selection of T cell receptor beta chains follows, all from one sample in a study of technical replicates of blood from a few donors. Profiling relied on immunoSEQ multiplex PCR, and the TCRdb table lists in-frame clones only, not all of them. The sample lists tens of thousands of clones; around 87% were seen once. Sequencing used PBMCs. The receptors come from a human donor in good health. Some clones in this sample may be carry-over from other donors' samples. Each CDR3 is given with its conserved first and last residue. A D gene is named only where the DNA matches it firmly. Some rows mark clone size as missing; the rest say once, few, many or name a class of expanded clone.

>TRBD1|TRBJ1-2|-|TRBV5-1
TGCGCCAGCAGCTTGATTAGCGGGACAGGGGCAGGGGGCTACACCTTC
CASSLISGTGAGGYTF
>-|TRBJ2-5|-|TRBV5-1
TGCGCCAGCAGCCAAGACCCCAGGCAAGAGACCCAGTACTTC
CASSQDPRQETQYF
>TRBD1|TRBJ2-2|-|TRBV7-9
TGTGCCACCCGGGACAGGGCGGCCGGGGAGCTGTTTTTT
CATRDRAAGELFF
>-|TRBJ1-4|-|TRBV28
TGTGCCAGCAGCCCCATGAGGGGGGGTTCAACTAATGAAAAACTGTTTTTT
CASSPMRGGSTNEKLFF
>TRBD1|TRBJ1-6|-|TRBV4-3
TGCGCCAGCAGCCAAGTGGCGACAGGGCAAAATCCCCTCCACTTT
CASSQVATGQNPLHF
>-|TRBJ1-1|-|TRBV29-1
TGCAGCGTTGAAGCCCTGGGGGGCACTGAAGCTTTCTTT
CSVEALGGTEAFF
>TRBD2|TRBJ2-1|-|TRBV9
TGTGCCAGCACGACTAGCGGGGGTGGGAATGAGCAGTTCTTC
CASTTSGGGNEQFF
>-|TRBJ1-2|few|TRBV30
TGTGCCGCCCTAGGGGCCTCGGGCTACACCTTC
CAALGASGYTF
>TRBD2|TRBJ2-2|many|TRBV2
TGTGCCAGCAGTGACCTAGCGGGAGGACCCGGGGAGCTGTTTTTT
CASSDLAGGPGELFF
>TRBD2|TRBJ2-3|-|TRBV27
TGTGCCAGCAGTTTATGGGGTAGCGGGAGGGAGGATACGCAGTATTTT
CASSLWGSGREDTQYF
>TRBD2|TRBJ2-1|-|TRBV4-2
TGTGCCAGCAGCCAAGATGCTAGCGGGAGGGGCAATGAGCAGTTCTTC
CASSQDASGRGNEQFF
>TRBD1|TRBJ2-2|-|TRBV10-3
TGTGCCATCAATTCAGGGACAGGGTTCACCGGGGAGCTGTTTTTT
CAINSGTGFTGELFF
>TRBD2|TRBJ2-1|-|TRBV10-1
TGCGCCATCAAAAGTGGACTAGCGGGAGGGCGGCATGAGCAGTTCTTC
CAIKSGLAGGRHEQFF
>TRBD1|TRBJ1-1|-|TRBV2
TGTGCCAGCAGTGGGGGGGACAGTATGAACACTGAAGCTTTCTTT
CASSGGDSMNTEAFF
>-|TRBJ1-2|-|TRBV7-3
TGTGCCAGCAGCCCTTGGGGTGGGGCCAACTATGGCTACACCTTC
CASSPWGGANYGYTF
>-|TRBJ1-1|-|TRBV5-1
TGCGCCAGCAGCTTATTACAGGGCTCCATTGGTGAAGCTTTCTTT
CASSLLQGSIGEAFF
>TRBD2|TRBJ2-3|-|TRBV5-5
TGTGCCAGCAGCCCTAGCGGGAGGGCGAGCACAGATACGCAGTATTTT
CASSPSGRASTDTQYF
>TRBD2|TRBJ2-3|-|TRBV5-1
TGCGCCAGCAGCTCTGGGACTAGCGGGACGACTAGCACAGATACGCAGTATTTT
CASSSGTSGTTSTDTQYF
>TRBD2|TRBJ2-1|-|TRBV29-1
TGCAGCGTGGAGAGTGGGGCGGGAGCAGGGAATGAGCAGTTCTTC
CSVESGAGAGNEQFF
>TRBD1|TRBJ2-1|-|TRBV4-1
TGCGCCAGCAGCCAAGATCGGACAGGTACTTGGGCCTATAATGAGCAGTTCTTC
CASSQDRTGTWAYNEQFF
>TRBD1|TRBJ2-1|-|TRBV4-1
TGCGCCAGCAGCTACCGACCCGGGACAGGGGGCAAGGGCTACAATGAGCAGTTCTTC
CASSYRPGTGGKGYNEQFF
>-|TRBJ1-1|-|TRBV4-2
TGTGCCAGCAGCCAAGATCAGGGGACGGCTGCTTTCTTT
CASSQDQGTAAFF
>-|TRBJ2-7|few|TRBV6-5
TGTGCCAGCAGCGTAAGACAGACTTCCTACGAGCAGTACTTC
CASSVRQTSYEQYF
>-|TRBJ1-6|-|TRBV6-5
TGTGCCAGCAGTACTGACAGCTCCTATAATTCACCCCTCCACTTT
CASSTDSSYNSPLHF
>TRBD2|TRBJ2-3|-|TRBV6-4
TGTGCCAGCAGTGACTCGAAAGCGGGAGGGTCAGATACGCAGTATTTT
CASSDSKAGGSDTQYF
>TRBD2|TRBJ2-7|-|TRBV2
TGTGCCAGCACTAGCGGCTACGAGCAGTACTTC
CASTSGYEQYF
>-|TRBJ1-1|-|TRBV7-3
TGTGCCAGCAGCCCGTTGGGGGGTTTGAACACTGAAGCTTTCTTT
CASSPLGGLNTEAFF
>-|TRBJ1-2|-|TRBV5-6
TGTGCCAGCAGCTTGGGACAGGCGACCTATGGCTACACCTTC
CASSLGQATYGYTF
>TRBD1|TRBJ2-5|-|TRBV7-3
TGTGCCAGCAGCAGAGACAGGGGAATCCAAGAGACCCAGTACTTC
CASSRDRGIQETQYF
>-|TRBJ2-7|-|TRBV18
TGTGCCAGCTCACCACCTGACAGCTACTCCTACGAGCAGTACTTC
CASSPPDSYSYEQYF
>-|TRBJ2-1|-|TRBV4-3
TGCGCCAGCAGCCAAGCCCGGCGGGCTCCGGGCTTTAAGCAGTTCTTC
CASSQARRAPGFKQFF
>-|TRBJ2-5|-|TRBV15
TGTGCCACCAGCAGAGATCGTCCCTCGGAGACCCAGTACTTC
CATSRDRPSETQYF
>-|TRBJ1-1|-|TRBV30
TGTGCCTGGAGCCTACAGGGGAACACTGAAGCTTTCTTT
CAWSLQGNTEAFF
>TRBD2|TRBJ2-2|-|TRBV5-4
TGTGCCAGCAGCCCCCGGGGCGGGAGCGGGATTAACACCGGGGAGCTGTTTTTT
CASSPRGGSGINTGELFF
>TRBD2|TRBJ2-1|-|TRBV7-2
TGTGCCAGCAGCCCCCAAGGTAGCGGGATCCGACCGGGAGAGCAGTTCTTC
CASSPQGSGIRPGEQFF
>TRBD2|TRBJ2-5|-|TRBV4-3
TGCGCCAGCAGCCAAGATTTATCAACTAGCGGAAAAGAGACCCAGTACTTC
CASSQDLSTSGKETQYF
>TRBD1|TRBJ1-1|-|TRBV7-2
TGTGCCAGCAGCCTGGGACAGGAAGCTTTCTTT
CASSLGQEAFF
>-|TRBJ1-2|-|TRBV29-1
TGCAGCGTTGAAAGACAGGTTTCAACTGGCTACACCTTC
CSVERQVSTGYTF
>TRBD1|TRBJ1-6|-|TRBV19
TGTGCCAGTAGGAAGGCCGGGACAGGGAGCTCCTATAATTCACCCCTCCACTTT
CASRKAGTGSSYNSPLHF
>TRBD2|TRBJ2-2|-|TRBV5-1
TGCGCCAGCAGCTTCGGGACTAGCGGGAGGAAGGACACCGGGGAGCTGTTTTTT
CASSFGTSGRKDTGELFF
>TRBD1|TRBJ2-3|-|TRBV19
TGTGCCAGTAGTCGACAGGGGGCTGGCACAGATACGCAGTATTTT
CASSRQGAGTDTQYF
>TRBD2|TRBJ2-1|-|TRBV15
TGTGCCACCAGCAGGACTAGCGGGTACAATGAGCAGTTCTTC
CATSRTSGYNEQFF